The 20 T cell receptor beta chains reported below all come from one sample, sequenced in a study of blood T cells in healthy people across ages. Then a second PCR, running about 6 to 12 cycles, was carried out with a sample-barcoded 5' primer and a J-beta primer mix. Each CDR3 protein is one row after TCRdb ran MiXCR on the 5' RACE reads. The repertoire includes 1.5 million to 1.8 million distinct CDR3 sequences, less than 45% of them detected once, and 4% sits in the top ten. What was sequenced was blood. These receptors all stem from a woman under 30 in good health.

The CDR3 protein is CSARGNRDRGGQPQHF. CDR3 DNA: TGCAGTGCTAGAGGGAACCGGGACAGGGGAGGTCAGCCCCAGCATTTT. V is TRBV20-1 and J is TRBJ1-5; 10 bases align to TRBD1. J was trimmed by 6 bases and V by 1 base; bases with no gene match: 9. CDR3 length equals 16 residues. CDR1 DFQATT and CDR2 SNEGSKA come from the germline V gene (reference sequence).

This clonotype was observed a few times. This chain's CDR3 is CASSFFSYTDTQYF. CDR3 in DNA: TGTGCCAGCAGTTTCTTTAGTTACACAGATACGCAGTATTTT. This chain connects TRBV28 to TRBJ2-3; the D is unclear. V lost 3 bases to trimming and J lost 2 bases, with 9 bases between them. This CDR3 region has 14 residues. Germline CDR1 and CDR2: MDHEN and SYDVKM.

With regard to this clonotype: One end of the junction fails to match germline, which may point to a read error. The gene calls are TRBV27 and TRBJ2-3; D gene uncertain. Germline assignment: CDR1 MNHEY and CDR2 SMNVEV (reference sequence). This CDR3 is 13 amino acids long. In DNA, the CDR3 is TGTGCCAGCAGCTTATTTCGGACAGATACGCAGTATTTT. Protein: CASSLFRTDTQYF.

V and J are TRBV7-8 and TRBJ1-5; no firm D call. V was pared by 1 base and J by 4 bases, with 14 bases between. Germline values: CDR1 SGHVS, CDR2 FQNEAQ. The CDR3 totals 16 residues. CDR3: CASSLGTSRANQPQHF. In nucleotides, the CDR3 is TGTGCCAGCAGCTTAGGAACATCTCGGGCGAATCAGCCCCAGCATTTT.

The chain combines TRBV5-1 with TRBJ2-6; tentatively, D is TRBD1 (5 bases). Germline V gene lookup returns CDR1 SGHRS and CDR2 YFSETQ. V was clipped by 4 bases and J by 3 bases, with 8 bases between them. This CDR3 comprises 14 residues. Written as DNA, the CDR3 is TGCGCCAGCAGCGTGCAGGGTGGGGCCAACGTCCTGACTTTC. This codes for CASSVQGGANVLTF.

This sequence joins TRBV7-2 and TRBJ2-3; 9 bases align to TRBD2. The CDR3 runs 15 residues. Germline CDR1 SGHTA, CDR2 FQGNSA. Unmatched junction bases numbered 9, after V lost 6 bases and J lost 5 bases. The CDR3 region has the DNA TGTGCCAGCAGTCAACCTTGGACTAGCGTAGATACGCAGTATTTT. Amino acids: CASSQPWTSVDTQYF.

V usage is TRBV12-3 or TRBV12-4 and J usage is TRBJ2-7, with D perhaps matching TRBD1 or TRBD2 (6 bases each). V gave up 4 bases and J gave up 2 bases, with 15 bases separating them. The CDR3 length is 15 residues. CDR3 sequence (DNA): TGTGCCAGCAGTTCCCGGGGGCGAGCCCCCTACGAGCAGTACTTC. Its protein product is CASSSRGRAPYEQYF.

The chain recombines TRBV7-9 with TRBJ1-2; the D gene is possibly TRBD1 (5 bases). V was cut by 2 bases and J by 4 bases, with 11 bases left in between. Germline V gene sequence: CDR1 SEHNR, CDR2 FQNEAQ (reference sequence). CDR3 length: 14 amino acids. The DNA of the CDR3 is TGTGCCAGCAGCTTATTGAGGGACGGCTATGGCTACACCTTC. Its translation: CASSLLRDGYGYTF.

This clonotype was seen a handful of times. The V and J genes are TRBV7-2 and TRBJ2-7, with a weak D call TRBD2 (7 bases). The V end lost 1 base, the J end lost 1 base, and 17 bases lay between the germline ends. The V gene's germline CDR1 is SGHTA and CDR2 FQGNSA. This CDR3 contains 17 residues. The CDR3 bases are TGTGCCAGCAGCTTAGTGGGGGGGCAAACTGGATCCTACGAGCAGTACTTC. Protein: CASSLVGGQTGSYEQYF.

CDR3 sequence: CATTAGGVTIQYF. The CDR3 nucleotides read TGTGCCACAACCGCCGGAGGCGTTACCATTCAGTACTTC. The V gene is TRBV6-2 or TRBV6-3, the J gene TRBJ2-4, with D tentatively TRBD2 (5 bases). The germline gives CDR1 MNHEY, CDR2 SVGEGT. V lost 10 bases, J lost 9 bases, and 19 bases lay in between. The CDR3 totals 13 residues.

This clonotype was counted only a few times. The V gene is TRBV10-1, the J gene TRBJ2-5, with a possible D match to TRBD2 (5 bases). Germline V lookup: CDR1 WNHNN, CDR2 SYGVQD (reference sequence). Trimming left V 4 bases short and J 5 bases short, with 11 bases between. This CDR3 is 13 amino acids long. This chain's CDR3 is CASSGEGAETQYF. DNA of the CDR3: TGCGCCAGCAGTGGTGAGGGAGCGGAGACCCAGTACTTC.

The chain combines TRBV3-1 with TRBJ1-2, with unresolved D. The germline CDR1 and CDR2 sequences are LGHDT and YNNKEL (reference sequence). Trimming removed 6 bases from V and 2 bases from J, with 16 bases in between. The CDR3 is 15 residues long. In DNA, the CDR3 is TGTGCCAGCAGTGTTTACCGGGCTACGAACTATGGCTACACCTTC. Translated: CASSVYRATNYGYTF.

This clonotype showed up just a few times. This sequence joins TRBV9 and TRBJ1-1; D is undetermined. Germline assignment: CDR1 SGDLS and CDR2 YYNGEE. The CDR3 consists of 16 residues. Deletions cut 3 bases from V and 0 bases from J, with 15 bases between. Here the CDR3 DNA reads TGTGCCAGCAGCGGAGGACCGACGGGCCTGAACACTGAAGCTTTCTTT. This encodes CASSGGPTGLNTEAFF.

The J gene is TRBJ2-4, the V gene TRBV28, with a weak D call TRBD2 (6 bases). This CDR3 contains 14 residues. Germline V gene sequence: CDR1 MDHEN, CDR2 SYDVKM. V lost 5 bases and J 6 bases, leaving 14 bases between the germline ends. The CDR3 spells CASSPRGAGNIQYF. The CDR3 region has the DNA TGTGCCAGCAGTCCCAGAGGAGCGGGAAACATTCAGTACTTC.

J is TRBJ1-5 and V is TRBV6-4; perhaps TRBD1 as D (6 bases). The V end lost 0 bases, the J end lost 3 bases, and 21 bases lay between the germline ends. Germline V gene sequence: CDR1 MRHNA, CDR2 SNTAGT. There are 19 residues in the CDR3. In DNA form, the CDR3 reads TGTGCCAGCAGTGACTCTTGGAGGGGAACAGAGGGGGTCAATCAGCCCCAGCATTTT. Translation gives CASSDSWRGTEGVNQPQHF.

This clonotype was seen only a few times. The chain couples TRBV4-3 to TRBJ2-2; D remains ambiguous. Germline-derived CDR1 and CDR2 are LGHNA and YSLEER. The CDR3 has 15 residues. V was clipped by 0 bases and J by 7 bases, with 12 bases between them. In DNA form, the CDR3 reads TGCGCCAGCAGCCAAGAAATCCCTAGGATCGGGGAGCTGTTTTTT. Translation gives CASSQEIPRIGELFF.

The V call is TRBV4-2, the J call TRBJ1-2; D is undetermined. The CDR3 contains 11 residues. From germline, CDR1 is LGHNA and CDR2 YNFKEQ. V shed 3 bases and J shed 7 bases, with 6 bases lying between them. DNA for the CDR3: TGTGCCAGCAGCCATATGGGTGGCTACACCTTC. Its translation is CASSHMGGYTF.

This clonotype showed up just a few times. The V call is TRBV20-1, the J call TRBJ2-1, with 10 nucleotides matching TRBD2. The V gene end was trimmed by 3 bases and the J gene end by 9 bases; junction bases not matched to a gene: 11. Germline values: CDR1 DFQATT, CDR2 SNEGSKA (reference sequence). This CDR3 has 15 residues. CDR3 bases: TGCAGTGCTAGCAGGGGGACTAGCGTCGTAAGTGAGCAGTTCTTC. Amino acid sequence: CSASRGTSVVSEQFF.

The chain uses TRBV29-1 and TRBJ1-2; TRBD1 might be the D (5 bases). Germline loops: CDR1 SQVTM, CDR2 ANQGSEA. Trimming removed 7 bases at V and 4 bases at J, with 13 bases between. This CDR3 is 12 amino acids long. Here the CDR3 DNA reads TGCAGCGCCTCCCGGGGGGTCTATGGCTACACCTTC. Protein sequence: CSASRGVYGYTF. Full variable domain (outside the CDR3, taken from reference TRBV29-1 and TRBJ1-2): SAVISQKPSRDICQRGTSLTIQCQVDSQVTMMFWYRQQPGQSLTLIATANQGSEATYESGFVIDKFPISRPNLTFSTLTVSNMSPEDSSIYLCSASRGVYGYTFGSGTRLTVV.

In this sample, this clonotype turned up a few times. The chain joins TRBV28 to TRBJ1-2; 10 nucleotides agree with TRBD1. The trim removed 5 bases at V and 4 bases at J, leaving 10 bases unmatched. The length of the CDR3 is 16 residues. Per germline, CDR1 MDHEN and CDR2 SYDVKM. CDR3: CASSPPMDRGIYGYTF. Written as DNA, the CDR3 is TGTGCCAGCAGTCCGCCCATGGACAGGGGGATCTATGGCTACACCTTC.